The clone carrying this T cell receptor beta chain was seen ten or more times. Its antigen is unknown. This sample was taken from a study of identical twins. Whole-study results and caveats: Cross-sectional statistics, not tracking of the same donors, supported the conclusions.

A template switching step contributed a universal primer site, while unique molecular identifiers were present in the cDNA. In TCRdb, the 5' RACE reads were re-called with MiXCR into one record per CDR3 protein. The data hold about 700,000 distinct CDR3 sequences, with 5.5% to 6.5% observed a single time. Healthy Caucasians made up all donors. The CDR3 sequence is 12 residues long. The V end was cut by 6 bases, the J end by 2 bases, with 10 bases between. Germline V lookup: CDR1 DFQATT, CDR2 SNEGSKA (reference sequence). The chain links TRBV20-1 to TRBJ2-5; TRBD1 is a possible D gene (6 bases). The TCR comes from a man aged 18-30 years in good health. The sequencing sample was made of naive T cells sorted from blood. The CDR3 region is CSAQGHQETQYF. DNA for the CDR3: TGCAGTGCACAGGGTCATCAAGAGACCCAGTACTTC.